The 20 T cell receptor beta chains below all came from one sample that was sequenced in a study of human T cells and chemical hapten exposure. Described time point: patch test 3, about 24 weeks after DPC sensitization. Noted treatment: therapeutic diphenylcyclopropenone sensitization with weekly scalp DPC. Total RNA came from unfractionated whole blood. Each CDR3 protein gets one entry after TCRdb re-called the RACE reads with MiXCR. The table shows about 39,000 distinct CDR3 sequences, with roughly 12% occurring only once. Sequencing was performed on whole blood, taken in connection with sensitization to the hapten diphenylcyclopropenone (DPC). These receptors were taken from a woman in her forties with alopecia areata. Some clones in this sample may be carry-over from other donors' samples.

This clonotype was recorded a few times. In nucleotides, the CDR3 is TGTGCCAGCAGCTACCCGGGAGAATACAATGAGCAGTTCTTC. This gives the protein CASSYPGEYNEQFF. The V call is TRBV7-9, the J call TRBJ2-1; possibly TRBD2 for D (6 bases). V dropped 4 bases and J dropped 4 bases, with 11 bases sitting between them. This CDR3 comprises 14 residues. Germline CDR1 is SEHNR and CDR2 is FQNEAQ (reference sequence).

At least ten counts were recorded for this clonotype. The chain has TRBV11-2 and TRBJ2-3, with a tentative D call TRBD2 (6 bases). Looked up from germline, CDR1 is SGHAT and CDR2 is FQNNGV. The CDR3 runs 16 residues. The V end was cut by 3 bases, the J end by 2 bases, with 15 bases between. CDR3 in DNA: TGTGCCAGCAGCTTTGTCCGCCGGGGGAACACAGATACGCAGTATTTT. Translating it yields CASSFVRRGNTDTQYF.

This clonotype was recorded a few times. This sequence joins TRBV11-2 and TRBJ2-2; D gene uncertain. This CDR3 has 13 amino acids. V lost 5 bases and J 6 bases, leaving 10 bases between the germline ends. Looked up from germline, CDR1 is SGHAT and CDR2 is FQNNGV. CDR3 DNA: TGTGCCAGCAGCCCCCCCCTCTCCGGGGAGCTGTTTTTT. This sequence encodes CASSPPLSGELFF.

This clonotype was seen many times. The chain couples TRBV20-1 to TRBJ1-5, with D maybe TRBD1 (5 bases). The V gene lost 5 bases and the J gene lost 3 bases, with 14 bases spanning the gap. The CDR3 has 14 residues. Per the germline V gene, CDR1 is DFQATT and CDR2 is SNEGSKA (reference sequence). The CDR3 nucleotides read TGCAGTGCTCACCAGCGAGGGGCCAATCAGCCCCAGCATTTT. Translated, it gives CSAHQRGANQPQHF.

This clonotype was detected a few times. The chain combines TRBV18 with TRBJ2-1; D may be TRBD2 (5 bases). V dropped 4 bases and J dropped 5 bases, with 15 bases sitting between them. The CDR3 runs 15 residues. CDR1 and CDR2 from the germline V gene are KGHSH and LQKENI. In DNA, the CDR3 is TGTGCCAGCTCACAGGCCTCCGGGGAAAACAATGAGCAGTTCTTC. Its protein is CASSQASGENNEQFF.

The V and J genes are TRBV24-1 and TRBJ1-3, with D possibly being TRBD1 (5 bases). The CDR3 loop spans 13 amino acids. CDR1 is KGHDR and CDR2 is SFDVKD in the germline V gene. V was clipped by 4 bases and J by 4 bases, with 7 bases between them. CDR3 sequence: CATSEGVGNTIYF. The CDR3 DNA reads TGTGCCACCAGTGAAGGGGTCGGAAACACCATATATTTT.

This clonotype has more than one count but fewer than ten. This sequence joins TRBV4-1 and TRBJ2-1; weak D call: TRBD1 (5 bases). CDR3 length: 12 amino acids. The V and J ends lost 3 bases and 11 bases respectively, with 11 bases between them. Germline assignment: CDR1 MGHRA and CDR2 YSYEKL. CDR3 sequence (DNA): TGCGCCAGCAGCCATGGGGCAAGTAAGCAGTTCTTC. Protein: CASSHGASKQFF.

The V and J genes are TRBV28 and TRBJ2-3, with TRBD1 as a possible D gene (6 bases). In germline, CDR1 is MDHEN, CDR2 SYDVKM. The CDR3 loop spans 13 amino acids. V shed 8 bases and J shed 0 bases, with 9 bases lying between them. The CDR3 is CASGTTSTDTQYF. The CDR3 nucleotides are TGTGCCAGCGGGACAACTAGCACAGATACGCAGTATTTT.

This chain connects TRBV7-9 to TRBJ2-7; the D call may be TRBD1 or TRBD2 (7 bases each). Looked up from germline, CDR1 is SEHNR and CDR2 is FQNEAQ (reference sequence). Trimming cost V 4 bases and J 6 bases, with 28 bases left between them. The CDR3 covers 18 residues. CDR3 DNA: TGTGCCAGCAGCTCAGGGGGGAATACAATGGGACCGGGAGGCGAGCAGTACTTC. Its translation is CASSSGGNTMGPGGEQYF.

The rearrangement joins TRBV29-1 to TRBJ2-3; 11 nucleotides align to TRBD2. CDR3 length: 13 residues. Germline V lookup: CDR1 SQVTM, CDR2 ANQGSEA. As DNA, the CDR3 is TGCAACATCAGGACTAGCGGGACAGATACGCAGTATTTT. Residues: CNIRTSGTDTQYF.

This clonotype appeared many times. The chain is built from TRBV11-3 and TRBJ2-3, with TRBD2 as a possible D gene (5 bases). Germline-derived CDR1 and CDR2 are SGHNT and YENEEA. CDR3 length equals 14 residues. Trimming left V 0 bases short and J 2 bases short, with 6 bases between. CDR3 nucleotide sequence: TGTGCCAGCAGCTTAGATAGCGCCACAGATACGCAGTATTTT. Its protein is CASSLDSATDTQYF. Supplemented by reference TRBV11-3 and TRBJ2-3, the full variable domain reads EAGVVQSPRYKIIEKKQPVAFWCNPISGHNTLYWYLQNLGQGPELLIRYENEEAVDDSQLPKDRFSAERLKGVDSTLKIQPAELGDSAVYLCASSLDSATDTQYFGPGTRLTVL.

Concerning this clonotype: At one end the junction does not follow the germline gene, possibly because of a read error. This chain connects TRBV6-6 to TRBJ1-2; possibly TRBD1 for D (5 bases). The CDR3 extends over 13 amino acids. Germline V gene sequence: CDR1 MNHNY, CDR2 SVGAGI (reference sequence). CDR3 sequence (DNA): TGTGCCAGCACCCCCGAGCAGGGTTGGGGCTTCACCTTC. Protein product: CASTPEQGWGFTF.

The J gene is TRBJ2-3, the V gene TRBV28; D remains unclear. Germline loops: CDR1 MDHEN, CDR2 SYDVKM. The ends were cut back, 6 bases at V and 2 bases at J, with 9 bases in the middle. This CDR3 has 13 residues. This chain's CDR3 is CASREGYTDTQYF. CDR3 DNA sequence: TGTGCCAGCAGAGAAGGTTACACAGATACGCAGTATTTT.

In nucleotides, the CDR3 is TGTGCCAGCAGCCTGGCGGCAGCATACCAAGAGACCCAGTACTTC. Its protein is CASSLAAAYQETQYF. This sequence joins TRBV28 and TRBJ2-5; the D is unclear. The CDR3 is made up of 15 amino acids. The V end lost 6 bases, the J end lost 0 bases, and 14 bases lay between the germline ends. Germline loops: CDR1 MDHEN, CDR2 SYDVKM. Filled out from reference TRBV28 and TRBJ2-5, the complete variable domain reads DVKVTQSSRYLVKRTGEKVFLECVQDMDHENMFWYRQDPGLGLRLIYFSYDVKMKEKGDIPEGYSVSREKKERFSLILESASTNQTSMYLCASSLAAAYQETQYFGPGTRLLVL.

Ten or more counts support this clonotype. V gene TRBV20-1 combines with J gene TRBJ2-2; D not resolved. The ends were cut back, 3 bases at V and 0 bases at J, with 5 bases in the middle. The CDR3 runs to 13 residues. Germline-derived CDR1 and CDR2 are DFQATT and SNEGSKA (reference sequence). CDR3 sequence: CSASASNTGELFF. For the CDR3, the DNA is TGCAGTGCTAGCGCCTCGAACACCGGGGAGCTGTTTTTT.

The V and J genes are TRBV20-1 and TRBJ1-4; 7 positions match TRBD1. The length of the CDR3 is 12 residues. CDR1 and CDR2 (germline): DFQATT, SNEGSKA (reference sequence). V was pared by 3 bases and J by 11 bases, with 6 bases of the junction left unmatched. As DNA, the CDR3 is TGCAGTGCTAGTAACTCAGGGGGGAAACTGTTTTTT. Amino acid sequence: CSASNSGGKLFF.

This clonotype was counted at least ten times. The chain is built from TRBV14 and TRBJ1-5; D is perhaps TRBD1 (5 bases). Looked up from germline, CDR1 is SGHDN and CDR2 is FVKESK. V lost 2 bases, J lost 4 bases, and 18 bases lay in between. This CDR3 region has 17 residues. In DNA, the CDR3 is TGTGCCAGCAGCCAACCCACTCCGGGACGGACTAATCAGCCCCAGCATTTT. It encodes CASSQPTPGRTNQPQHF.

This clonotype was observed many times. V usage is TRBV11-2 and J usage is TRBJ2-5, with TRBD1 matching over 8 bases. There are 13 residues in the CDR3. The germline V gene has CDR1 SGHAT and CDR2 FQNNGV. The trim removed 4 bases at V and 2 bases at J, leaving 0 bases unmatched. The CDR3 region is CASSYRGQETQYF. The CDR3 DNA is TGTGCCAGCAGCTACAGGGGGCAAGAGACCCAGTACTTC.

This clonotype was counted many times. The V call is TRBV10-3, the J call TRBJ1-2; TRBD1 matches at 9 bases. CDR3 length: 16 residues. J gave up 6 bases and V 5 bases, and 13 bases lay outside the gene matches. The V gene's germline CDR1 is ENHRY and CDR2 SYGVKD. Here the CDR3 DNA reads TGTGCCATCAGTAACATTGTGGGGACAGGGAAGAATGGCTACACCTTC. Translated: CAISNIVGTGKNGYTF.

The V call is TRBV20-1, the J call TRBJ2-1, with TRBD2 as a possible D gene (5 bases). In germline, CDR1 is DFQATT, CDR2 SNEGSKA (reference sequence). V was pared by 5 bases and J by 4 bases, with 15 bases between. There are 14 residues in the CDR3. The CDR3 DNA is TGCAGTGCTGTACTAGGAGCCCAATACAATGAGCAGTTCTTC. It is translated as CSAVLGAQYNEQFF.